This T cell receptor beta chain was retrieved from a study of vaccination and CD4 T cells after COVID-19. As for treatment: roughly 11-day PBMC culture with coronavirus spike peptide pools or control peptides (ViraFEST assay). Study-wide results and limits: When vaccine-specific clones from convalescent patients were examined, 304 of 307 were spike mono-reactive.

In the case of this clonotype: The antigen is not known.

The CDR3 consists of 14 residues. CDR1 and CDR2 (germline): DFQATT, SNEGSKA (reference sequence). V gave up 4 bases and J gave up 1 base, with 13 bases separating them. Cultured CD4+ T cell DNA was sequenced using the Oncomine TCR Beta short-read assay. TCRdb re-analysed the PCR reads in MiXCR, keeping a single row per CDR3 protein. The sample consists of roughly 25,000 distinct CDR3 sequences, roughly two thirds of them appearing once. The receptor was derived from a human donor who received a COVID-19 vaccine. The sequenced sample was CD4+ T cells from blood, cultured in vitro, obtained after SARS-CoV-2 vaccination. V usage is TRBV20-1 and J usage is TRBJ1-1, with no clear D. CDR3 coding DNA: TGCAGTGCTAAGACTCAAGAAGCGAACACTGAAGCTTTCTTT. Its translation is CSAKTQEANTEAFF.